The text below deals with one T cell receptor (beta chain). Its antigen is unidentified. The data stem from a study of T-cell memory formation after mild COVID-19. The wider study: Largely donor-specific TCR clusters were found. Findings and limits, study-wide: Clones contracting day 15 to 85 were balanced CD4/CD8; later expanders leaned CD4+. Most CD4+ clones that shrank were in CM and EM, while CD8+ ones turned up in EMRA.

Via MiXCR, TCRdb re-called the 5' RACE reads, giving one row per CDR3 protein. The sample includes 200,000 to 250,000 distinct CDR3 sequences, 15% of them seen just once. The CDR3 covers 16 residues. Germline CDR1 is MGHDK and CDR2 is SYGVNS. Trimming took off 4 bases at V and 1 base at J, with 15 bases between the two ends. This receptor was taken from an adult woman who had mild COVID-19 (a few samples of this study predate the infection). Cell type and time point are not known. Sequenced material: PBMCs or a T cell subset sorted from them (not recorded which). The gene calls are TRBV25-1 and TRBJ2-3; D is undetermined. CDR3 bases: TGTGCCAGCAGTGTTGGTGGGTTTCGGGGCACAGATACGCAGTATTTT. Encoded protein: CASSVGGFRGTDTQYF.